The source of this T cell receptor (beta chain) is a study of T cell responses to AZD1222 COVID-19 vaccine. Trimming took 6 bases from V and 0 from J, leaving 24 bases between them. Per the germline V gene, CDR1 is MNHEY and CDR2 is SMNVEV (reference sequence). This CDR3 spans 19 amino acids. Assay used: immunoSEQ multiplex PCR; TCRdb lists only in-frame clones, some missing. Seen here are 100,000 or so clones, 85% to 90% observed once, and the top ten hold 44%. The sequencing used peripheral blood, collected 28 days after the second AZD1222 dose. V usage is TRBV27 and J usage is TRBJ1-5; a weak D match, TRBD1 (5 bases). The sequence was collected from an adult who received the AZD1222 COVID-19 vaccine. CDR3 protein: CASREVLLGTGVSNQPQHF. The CDR3 nucleotides read TGTGCCAGCAGAGAGGTATTACTGGGGACGGGGGTTAGCAATCAGCCCCAGCATTTT.